The rows below give T cell receptor beta chains drawn from one sample of a study of blood T cell repertoires in COVID-19. Some clones are missing from TCRdb's copy, which holds only in-frame ones; the method was immunoSEQ multiplex PCR. The repertoire has about 34,000 clones, roughly 80% of them found once; the top ten carry roughly 14%. Material for sequencing was peripheral blood. The receptors derive from an elderly man with active or convalescent COVID-19. Both conserved end residues are trimmed from each CDR3.

TRBV19	TRBJ2-1	ASSSVVGGSSYNEQF
TRBV27	TRBJ2-7	ASSLLGQGYEQY
TRBV20-1	TRBJ2-1	SASYSLSGYNEQF
TRBV6-6	TRBJ1-2	ASSYSRQGDGYT
TRBV6-4	TRBJ2-7	ASSPTSGSSYEQY
TRBV10-2	TRBJ1-1	ASSEGDSSEAF
TRBV6-4	TRBJ2-3	ASSIGTSGIGNTQY
TRBV27	TRBJ2-5	ASSPTSGTSKYQETQY
TRBV5-1	TRBJ2-3	ASSLAGVLGLASTDTQY
TRBV5-1	TRBJ2-3	ASSGGTSGNTDTQY
TRBV5-5	TRBJ2-7	ASSRGGRGAYEQY
TRBV5-4	TRBJ2-3	ASSPGDRGTDTQY
TRBV7-2	TRBJ2-1	ASRAPGLATTNEQF
TRBV3-1/TRBV3-2	TRBJ1-1	ASSQESGVEAF
TRBV28	TRBJ1-3	ASSLPGGGGLSGNTIY
TRBV19	TRBJ1-1	ATAPGQGSLASEAF
TRBV11-3	TRBJ2-1	ASSLAPGGNEQF
TRBV9	TRBJ1-4	ASSVVGGDEKLF
TRBV6-5	TRBJ1-3	ASSRSSGFGNTIY
TRBV29-1	TRBJ2-1	SVEGQNTVEQF
TRBV29-1	TRBJ2-1	SVDQSYNEQF
TRBV2	TRBJ2-7	ATLSDINYEQY